Listed below are T cell receptor beta chains from one sample, sequenced in a study of blood T cell repertoires in COVID-19. Sequenced by immunoSEQ multiplex PCR; TCRdb stores in-frame clones only, minus some. Of about 180,000 clones in the sample, under 85% are singletons; the top ten hold roughly 7.1%. Sequenced material: peripheral blood. The receptors originated from a human donor in a cohort sampled during active COVID-19. Each CDR3 is given without its conserved first and last residue. Each record gives: J gene, V gene, CDR3 protein.

TRBJ1-4 TRBV29-1 SVMGQRREKLF
TRBJ2-2 TRBV28 ASSSLSGGLNTGELF
TRBJ1-2 TRBV30 AWKSQPGEGYKGYT
TRBJ2-7 TRBV7-6 ASSLGEPGQGPEQY
TRBJ1-6 TRBV6-5 ASSYRGLGSPLH
TRBJ2-2 TRBV6-5 ASLGTGRNGELF
TRBJ2-5 TRBV6-5 ASSLQGTAETQY
TRBJ2-1 TRBV5-1 ASSRGDLIYNEQF
TRBJ1-1 TRBV29-1 SVEGQGANTEAF
TRBJ1-3 TRBV28 ASSSGTVGNTIY
TRBJ2-5 TRBV5-4 ASSLVGASGETQY
TRBJ2-1 TRBV27 ASTGQGDYNEQF
TRBJ2-3 TRBV4-2 ASSQGALAGEASTDTQY
TRBJ1-4 TRBV3-1/TRBV3-2 ASSQGVWGQLNEKLF
TRBJ2-3 TRBV5-1 ASSLAQGADTQY
TRBJ1-1 TRBV29-1 SASTSMNTEAF
TRBJ1-4 TRBV12-3/TRBV12-4 ASRRNEKLF
TRBJ2-3 TRBV19 ASSDPGQGTDTQY
TRBJ1-5 TRBV19 ASSWTTGTDQPQH
TRBJ1-4 TRBV6-5 ASSYLQNEKLF
TRBJ1-2 TRBV5-5 ASSLGDSYGYT
TRBJ2-3 TRBV9 ASSVGDRGIADTQY
TRBJ1-2 TRBV2 ASSHAPGGYT
TRBJ2-7 TRBV7-9 ASSRGTGPSYEQY
TRBJ1-4 TRBV9 ASSVDPGKGEKLF
TRBJ2-3 TRBV19 ASTPSGGTDTQY
TRBJ2-7 TRBV3-1/TRBV3-2 ASSQNRVGEQY
TRBJ1-2 TRBV4-1 ASSPRTGGNYGYT
TRBJ1-2 TRBV28 ASSTDRSLYGYT
TRBJ2-7 TRBV11-2 ASSLTDPSSGGAYEQY
TRBJ1-4 TRBV5-5 ASMRDSTNEKLF
TRBJ2-2 TRBV9 ASSVEDSGNTGELF
TRBJ1-2 TRBV6-6 ASSPQNYGYT
TRBJ1-6 TRBV3-1/TRBV3-2 ASSSTGGNSPLH
TRBJ1-3 TRBV3-1/TRBV3-2 ASSLRSSGGNTIY
TRBJ2-2 TRBV20-1 SAIRAGELF
TRBJ2-2 TRBV5-4 ASSLGPLSGTDGELF
TRBJ2-7 TRBV4-1 ASSIERGGLYEQY
TRBJ2-7 TRBV9 ASSVETGGYEQY
TRBJ1-2 TRBV5-5 ASSLGVTGEYGYT
TRBJ1-2 TRBV6-5 ASSRDRGGYT
TRBJ1-4 TRBV5-6 ASSLDRGKLF
TRBJ2-7 TRBV19 ASSLASGGDREQY
TRBJ2-7 TRBV19 ASSIVARGRNEQY
TRBJ2-1 TRBV4-2 ASSRGGPSSYNEQF
TRBJ1-5 TRBV27 ASSLGGPNQPQH
TRBJ2-1 TRBV20-1 SASRDYSYNEQF
TRBJ2-7 TRBV2 ASSEFRQGNDEQY
TRBJ1-1 TRBV10-2 ASSESRLSGEAF
TRBJ1-2 TRBV5-1 ASSLPWTGAEQGGYT
TRBJ2-5 TRBV10-3 AISTGLAGSETQY